This T cell receptor beta chain was documented in a study of T cells in Graves' hyperthyroidism and ophthalmopathy. Study-level points and caveats: Among thyroid clonotypes expanded above 0.001, most also appeared in blood.

A word on this clonotype: Antigen unknown.

The investigators amplified TCR beta CDR3 regions from RNA transcripts. TCR CDR3 regions were first amplified by RT-PCR with HTBI primers. TCRdb ran MiXCR on the multiplex PCR reads and lists one entry per CDR3 protein. The sample shows fewer than 500,000 distinct CDR3 sequences, 14% of them seen only once. Germline V gene lookup returns CDR1 SGHDT and CDR2 YYEEEE. J lost 5 bases, V lost 4 bases, and 15 bases had no gene match. The CDR3 contains 17 residues. This receptor was identified in a woman in her 30s with Graves' ophthalmopathy. V usage is TRBV5-6 and J usage is TRBJ2-5, with 9 positions matching TRBD2. The sequenced material came from blood. The CDR3 DNA is TGTGCCAGCAGCGCCCCCTGGGGCGGGGGGGCCGAGGAGACCCAGTACTTC. Its protein is CASSAPWGGGAEETQYF.